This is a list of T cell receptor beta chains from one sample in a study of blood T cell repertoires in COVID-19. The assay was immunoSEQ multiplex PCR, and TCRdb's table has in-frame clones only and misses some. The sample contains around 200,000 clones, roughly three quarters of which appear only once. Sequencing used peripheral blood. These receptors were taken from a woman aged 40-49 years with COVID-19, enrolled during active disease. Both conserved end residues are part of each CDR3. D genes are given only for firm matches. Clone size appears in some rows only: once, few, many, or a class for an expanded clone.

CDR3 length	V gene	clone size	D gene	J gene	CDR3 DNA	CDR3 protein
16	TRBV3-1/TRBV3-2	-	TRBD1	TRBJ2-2	TGTGCCAGCAGCCCAAGGACAGGGAGTGGTACCGGGGAGCTGTTTTTT	CASSPRTGSGTGELFF
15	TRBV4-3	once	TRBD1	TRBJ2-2	TGCGCCAGCAGCCAAGAGGACAGGGCCGCCGGGGAGCTGTTTTTT	CASSQEDRAAGELFF
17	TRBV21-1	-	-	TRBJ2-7	TGTGCCAGCAGCAAATTATGGCTCGTCTCTAGCGGGAGCGGGCAGTACTTC	CASSKLWLVSSGSGQYF
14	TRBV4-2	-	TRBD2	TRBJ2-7	TGTGCCAGCAGCTCGACTAGCGGTTTCCCCGAGCAGTACTTC	CASSSTSGFPEQYF
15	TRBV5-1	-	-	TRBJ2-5	TGCGCCAGCAGCTTGGTGAACAGGGCAGGAGAGACCCAGTACTTC	CASSLVNRAGETQYF
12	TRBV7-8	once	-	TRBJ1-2	TGTGCCAGCAGCCATACCCGGGGAGGCTACACCTTC	CASSHTRGGYTF
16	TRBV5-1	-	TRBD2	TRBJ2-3	TGCGCCAGCAGCTTGGGAGCTAGCGGGAAGTCAGATACGCAGTATTTT	CASSLGASGKSDTQYF
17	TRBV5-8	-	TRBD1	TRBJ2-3	TGTGCCAGCAGCTCCTTCCGGGACAGGGGAAGCACAGATACGCAGTATTTT	CASSSFRDRGSTDTQYF
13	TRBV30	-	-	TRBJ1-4	TGTGCCTGGAGCATGGGTAGGGGAGAAAAACTGTTTTTT	CAWSMGRGEKLFF
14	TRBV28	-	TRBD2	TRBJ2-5	TGTGCCAGCCTCCAAAGCGGGGGCGTGAAGAGGGAGTACTTC	CASLQSGGVKREYF
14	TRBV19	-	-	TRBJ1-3	TGTGCCAGTAACCAGTTACGCTCTGGAAACACCATATATTTT	CASNQLRSGNTIYF
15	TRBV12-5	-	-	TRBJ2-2	TGTGCTAGTGGTTTGTCGGCAGGAAATACCGGGGAGCTGTTTTTT	CASGLSAGNTGELFF
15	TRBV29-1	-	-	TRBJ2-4	TGCAGCGTTGGCCGTGGGGGCGATAAAAAAAACATTCAGTACTTC	CSVGRGGDKKNIQYF
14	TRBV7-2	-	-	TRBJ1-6	TGTGCCAGCAGCCCACACAGGGATAATTCACCCCTCCACTTT	CASSPHRDNSPLHF
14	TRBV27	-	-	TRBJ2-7	TGTGCCAGCAGTTTCCGGACAGAAGCCTACGAGCAGTACTTC	CASSFRTEAYEQYF
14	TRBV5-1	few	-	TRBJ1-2	TGCGCCAGCAGCCGCGCTGCGGGCCCCTATGGCTACACCTTC	CASSRAAGPYGYTF
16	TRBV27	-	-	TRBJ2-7	TGTGCCAGCAGTCTCCTCGCAGGGGCGAGCTCCTACGAGCAGTACTTC	CASSLLAGASSYEQYF
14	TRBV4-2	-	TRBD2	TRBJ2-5	TGTGCCAGCAGCTCCCGGGAGGTCGGCGAGACCCAGTACTTC	CASSSREVGETQYF
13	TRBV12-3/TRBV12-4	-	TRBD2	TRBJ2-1	TGTGCCAGCAGGAATAGCGGGAGCGATGAGCAGTTCTTC	CASRNSGSDEQFF
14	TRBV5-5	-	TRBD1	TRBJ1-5	TGTGCCAGCAGCCCCGGGACAGTCTATCAGCCCCAGCATTTT	CASSPGTVYQPQHF
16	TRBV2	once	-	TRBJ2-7	TGTGCCAGCAGTGACGTGGGGGGGGGCCGGATGGACGAGCAGTACTTC	CASSDVGGGRMDEQYF
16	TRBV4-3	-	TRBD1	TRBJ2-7	TGCGCCAGCAGCCAAGATCCCGGACAGGGGAGGGACGAGCAGTACTTC	CASSQDPGQGRDEQYF
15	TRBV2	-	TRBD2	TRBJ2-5	TGTGCCAGCAGTGTGGCGGGAGGGCCTTTAGAGACCCAGTACTTC	CASSVAGGPLETQYF
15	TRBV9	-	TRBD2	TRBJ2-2	TGTGCCAGCAGCTTACCTGGTCGGGGGGCCGGGGAGCTGTTTTTT	CASSLPGRGAGELFF
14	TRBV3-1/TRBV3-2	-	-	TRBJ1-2	TGTGCCAGCAGCCAAGATAGACGACTCGGGGGCTACACCTTC	CASSQDRRLGGYTF
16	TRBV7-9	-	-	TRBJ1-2	TGTGCCAGCAGCTCAGGAGTGTCAGGGCCGACGGATGGCTACACCTTC	CASSSGVSGPTDGYTF
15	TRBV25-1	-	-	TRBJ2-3	TGTGCCAGCAGACTGGGGGGGGGCCGTCCAGATACGCAGTATTTT	CASRLGGGRPDTQYF
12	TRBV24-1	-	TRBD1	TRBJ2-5	TGTGCCACCAGTCAACAGGGGGAGACCCAGTACTTC	CATSQQGETQYF
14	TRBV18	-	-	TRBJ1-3	TGTGCCAGCTCACCAACCCCCGAGGGAAACACCATATATTTT	CASSPTPEGNTIYF